A selection of T cell receptor beta chains follows, all from one sample in a study of blood T cell repertoires in COVID-19. Using immunoSEQ multiplex PCR, the repertoire was profiled, and TCRdb retains in-frame clones only, with some absent. Of a few hundred thousand clones listed, around 84% are singletons. The specimen was peripheral blood. The receptors shown here come from a man between 50 and 59 years old with active or convalescent COVID-19. Each CDR3 is given with its conserved first and last residue. D genes are given only for firm matches. Clone size is given for some rows only: seen once, a few or many times, or a class if the clone is expanded.

>NA|TRBV1|TRBJ2-4|NA
TGCACCAGCAGCCAAGATGGTCTAGCGGGGGAACCCGCCAAAAACATTCAGTACTTC
CTSSQDGLAGEPAKNIQYF
>NA|TRBV18|TRBJ1-1|NA
TGTGCCAGCTCATATCTACAGGGTAGGGCTGAAGCTTTCTTT
CASSYLQGRAEAFF
>NA|TRBV11-2|TRBJ2-3|TRBD1
TGTGCCAGCAGCTCCCGGGACAGGGGTACAGATACGCAGTATTTT
CASSSRDRGTDTQYF
>NA|TRBV2|TRBJ2-7|NA
TGTGCCAGCAGCCAGGGCAGAAGGTACGAGCAGTACTTC
CASSQGRRYEQYF
>NA|TRBV4-1|TRBJ1-2|TRBD1
TGCGCCAGCAGCCACCGACAGGGTACTAACTATGGCTACACCTTC
CASSHRQGTNYGYTF
>NA|TRBV7-3|TRBJ2-2|NA
TGTGCCAGCAGCCCAGCCTCGACATTGAACACCGGGGAGCTGTTTTTT
CASSPASTLNTGELFF
>NA|TRBV4-3|TRBJ2-1|NA
TGCGCCAGCAGCCAACACTACAATGAGCAGTTCTTC
CASSQHYNEQFF
>NA|TRBV18|TRBJ1-6|NA
TGTGCCAGCTCACCACTAGCGGGGAAGGGATCACCCCTCCACTTT
CASSPLAGKGSPLHF
>NA|TRBV4-1|TRBJ2-1|NA
TGCGCCAGCAGCCTCCCCGGGACAAATTACAATGAGCAGTTCTTC
CASSLPGTNYNEQFF
>few|TRBV6-5|TRBJ1-2|NA
TGTGCCAGCAGTATGAGCGGCTATGGCTACACCTTC
CASSMSGYGYTF
>NA|TRBV28|TRBJ1-3|NA
TGTGCCAGCAGCCCTGACACGAGCTCTGGAAACACCATATATTTT
CASSPDTSSGNTIYF
>NA|TRBV18|TRBJ2-2|NA
TGTGCCAGCTCACCACCGGGGCAGGGCGGCACCGGGGAGCTGTTTTTT
CASSPPGQGGTGELFF
>NA|TRBV2|TRBJ2-1|TRBD1
TGTGCCAGCAGCGTACAGGGGATCGGGTACAATGAGCAGTTCTTC
CASSVQGIGYNEQFF
>NA|TRBV9|TRBJ2-5|TRBD2
TGTGCCAGCAGCTCGGGACTAGCGGCTCAAGAGACCCAGTACTTC
CASSSGLAAQETQYF
>NA|TRBV27|TRBJ2-7|NA
TGTGCCAGCAGCCCGGACAGAGCCTACGAGCAGTACTTC
CASSPDRAYEQYF
>NA|TRBV6-4|TRBJ2-1|TRBD1
TGTGCCAGCAGCGCACAGGGGAGCTCCTACAATGAGCAGTTCTTC
CASSAQGSSYNEQFF
>NA|TRBV30|TRBJ2-7|TRBD2
TGTGCCTGGAGTGTGATTAAAGCGGGAAATGTGGGAGAGCAGTACTTC
CAWSVIKAGNVGEQYF
>NA|TRBV5-1|TRBJ1-5|TRBD1
TGCGCCAGCAGTACCGGGACAGGGCTTCAGCCCCAGCATTTT
CASSTGTGLQPQHF
>NA|TRBV14|TRBJ2-5|TRBD1
TGTGCCAGCAGCCGAGTCGGGACAGGGACGGGGGAGACCCAGTACTTC
CASSRVGTGTGETQYF
>NA|TRBV6-1|TRBJ2-5|NA
TGTGCCAGCAGTGAACCCAGGGGACCGCAAGAGACCCAGTACTTC
CASSEPRGPQETQYF
>NA|TRBV7-5|TRBJ1-2|NA
TGTGTCAGAAGCATGGGGCGGAGGGAAGAGTGCTATGGCTACACCTTC
CVRSMGRREECYGYTF
>NA|TRBV6-2/TRBV6-3|TRBJ2-5|TRBD2
TGTGCCAGCAGTTACTCGGGGCCGGGAGGCCAAGAGACCCAGTACTTC
CASSYSGPGGQETQYF
>NA|TRBV21-1|TRBJ1-5|NA
TGTGCCAGCAGCAAATCAACAGGGCTAAAGCCCCAGCATTTT
CASSKSTGLKPQHF
>NA|TRBV12-3/TRBV12-4|TRBJ2-2|NA
TGTGCCAGCAGTTCGTCCTCCGGGGAGCTGTTTTTT
CASSSSSGELFF
>few|TRBV5-6|TRBJ1-3|NA
TGTGCCAGCAGCTTGGTCGGACAGACCTCTGGAAACACCATATATTTT
CASSLVGQTSGNTIYF
>NA|TRBV6-5|TRBJ1-5|NA
TGTGCCAGCAGTCTCCGAGAACTTAGCAATCAGCCCCAGCATTTT
CASSLRELSNQPQHF
>NA|TRBV7-8|TRBJ2-7|NA
TGTGCCAGCAGCAATAGCCGGTTTAGCGACCACGAGCAGTACTTC
CASSNSRFSDHEQYF
>NA|TRBV5-4|TRBJ1-3|NA
TGTGCCAGCAGCGGGGCGGAGGGAGCTGGAAACACCATATATTTT
CASSGAEGAGNTIYF
>many|TRBV6-1|TRBJ1-5|NA
TGTGCCAGCAGTGAGGACTTTTGGCAGCCCCAGCATTTT
CASSEDFWQPQHF
>NA|TRBV11-3|TRBJ2-3|TRBD1
TGTGCCAGCAGCCCCCGAAGGGGCACAGGGGACCCAGATACGCAGTATTTT
CASSPRRGTGDPDTQYF
>NA|TRBV28|TRBJ1-2|TRBD1
TGTGCCAGCAGTCTGACAGGGGCGTATAGCTACACCTTC
CASSLTGAYSYTF
>NA|TRBV28|TRBJ1-1|NA
TGTGCCAGCAGTTTCGGGAACACTGAAGCTTTCTTT
CASSFGNTEAFF
>few|TRBV5-4|TRBJ1-2|NA
TGTGCCACCAACTCAGGGGACCTTAACTATGGCTACACCTTC
CATNSGDLNYGYTF
>few|TRBV19|TRBJ1-2|NA
TGTGCCAGTAGTATCTCGGGGGGTCAGAGCGGCTACACCTTC
CASSISGGQSGYTF
>NA|TRBV21-1|TRBJ1-3|NA
TGTGCCAGCAGCAAAGGGTACCCAATGGAGAAACCAAACACCATATATTTT
CASSKGYPMEKPNTIYF
>NA|TRBV6-5|TRBJ1-1|TRBD1
TGTGCCAGCCGACAGGGTCACGCCACTGAAGCTTTCTTT
CASRQGHATEAFF
>once|TRBV7-2|TRBJ2-2|TRBD2
TGTGCCAGCAGCACCGGGGGGGCAGGCGGGGAGCTGTTTTTT
CASSTGGAGGELFF
>NA|TRBV7-3|TRBJ2-2|TRBD2
TGTGCCAGCAGCTGGACTAGCGGGAGACCCGACACCGGGGAGCTGTTTTTT
CASSWTSGRPDTGELFF
>few|TRBV28|TRBJ2-5|NA
TGTGCCAGCAGCTCCTCGGGGGAGACCCAGTACTTC
CASSSSGETQYF
>NA|TRBV20-1|TRBJ1-1|NA
TGCAGTGCTAGCAGGTGGGCGGAAGCTTTCTTT
CSASRWAEAFF
>NA|TRBV25-1|TRBJ2-1|TRBD1
TGTGCCAGTTCAGGGGGCGCAAAAAATGAGCAGTTCTTC
CASSGGAKNEQFF
>NA|TRBV4-2|TRBJ2-5|NA
TGTGCCAGCAGCCAAGACTCAGGGCAAGTCGGGGAGACCCAGTACTTC
CASSQDSGQVGETQYF
>NA|TRBV5-1|TRBJ2-2|NA
TGCGCCAGCAGTATTTCGGTACAGGGCTCTTCGGGCACCGGGGAGCTGTTTTTT
CASSISVQGSSGTGELFF
>NA|TRBV9|TRBJ2-2|TRBD2
TGTGCCAGCAGCGTAGCGGGAGGGCCGACCGGGGAGCTGTTTTTT
CASSVAGGPTGELFF
>few|TRBV12-5|TRBJ2-1|NA
TGTGCTAGTGGTCCTGACAGCTCCCCCTACAATGAGCAGTTCTTC
CASGPDSSPYNEQFF
>NA|TRBV5-4|TRBJ1-1|TRBD1
TGTGCCAGCAGCCGGGGACAGGGGCGCACTGAAGCTTTCTTT
CASSRGQGRTEAFF
>NA|TRBV24-1|TRBJ1-1|NA
TGTGCCACCAGTGATGCATCACAGGGAGACACTGAAGCTTTCTTT
CATSDASQGDTEAFF
>NA|TRBV12-2|TRBJ2-6|NA
TGTGCAAGTCGCCCCGGGACAGACTCTGGGGCCAACGTCCTGACTTTC
CASRPGTDSGANVLTF
>NA|TRBV19|TRBJ1-1|TRBD1
TGTGCCATTCCCGACAGGGGGAATGGAATAACTGAAGCTTTCTTT
CAIPDRGNGITEAFF
>NA|TRBV4-3|TRBJ2-3|TRBD2
TGCGCCAGCAGCCAAGAAAGGGGCGGGGAGGGAGCAACAGATACGCAGTATTTT
CASSQERGGEGATDTQYF
>NA|TRBV18|TRBJ2-7|NA
TGTGCCAGCTCACCTAATCCCCTCGAGCAGTACTTC
CASSPNPLEQYF
>NA|TRBV6-1|TRBJ2-6|NA
TGTGCCAGCAGCACAACTGGGGCCAACGTCCTGACTTTC
CASSTTGANVLTF